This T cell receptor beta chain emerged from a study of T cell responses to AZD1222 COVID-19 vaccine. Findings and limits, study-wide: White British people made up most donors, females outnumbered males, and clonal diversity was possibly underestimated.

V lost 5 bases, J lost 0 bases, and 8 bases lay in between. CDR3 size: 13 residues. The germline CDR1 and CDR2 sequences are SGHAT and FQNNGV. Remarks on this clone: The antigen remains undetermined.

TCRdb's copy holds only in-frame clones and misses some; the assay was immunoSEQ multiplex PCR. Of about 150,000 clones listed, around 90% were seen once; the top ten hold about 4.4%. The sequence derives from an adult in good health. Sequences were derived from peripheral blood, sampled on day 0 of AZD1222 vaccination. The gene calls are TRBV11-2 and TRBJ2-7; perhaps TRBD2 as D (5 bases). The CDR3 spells CASSNRDSYEQYF. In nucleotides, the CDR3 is TGTGCCAGCAGCAACCGGGACTCCTACGAGCAGTACTTC.